This TCR beta chain stems from a study of blood T cell repertoires in COVID-19. TCRdb's copy holds only in-frame clones and misses some; the assay was immunoSEQ multiplex PCR. The repertoire has 100,000 or so clones, around 84% of them found once; the top ten carry 10% to 15%. V lost 8 bases and J 5 bases, leaving 22 bases between the germline ends. Germline loops: CDR1 MNHEY, CDR2 SVGAGI. This CDR3 has 15 amino acids. The source material was peripheral blood. V and J are TRBV6-5 and TRBJ2-7; perhaps TRBD1 as D (5 bases). This receptor was obtained from a woman aged 60 to 75 in a cohort sampled during active or convalescent COVID-19. CDR3: CASAAQGESFDEQYF. The CDR3 DNA follows: TGTGCCAGCGCGGCCCAGGGTGAAAGTTTCGACGAGCAGTACTTC.